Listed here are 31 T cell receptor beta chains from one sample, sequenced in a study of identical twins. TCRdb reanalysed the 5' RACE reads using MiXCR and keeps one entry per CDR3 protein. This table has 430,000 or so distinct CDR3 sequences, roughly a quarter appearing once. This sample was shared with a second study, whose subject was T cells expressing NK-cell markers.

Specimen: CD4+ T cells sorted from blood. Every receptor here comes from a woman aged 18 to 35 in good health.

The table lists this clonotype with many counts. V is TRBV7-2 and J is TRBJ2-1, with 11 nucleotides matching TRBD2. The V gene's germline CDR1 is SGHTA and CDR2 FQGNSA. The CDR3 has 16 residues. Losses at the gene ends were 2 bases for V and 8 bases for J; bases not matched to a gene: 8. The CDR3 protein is CASSLISGRAAHEQFF. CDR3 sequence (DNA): TGTGCCAGCAGCTTAATTAGCGGGAGGGCCGCACATGAGCAGTTCTTC.

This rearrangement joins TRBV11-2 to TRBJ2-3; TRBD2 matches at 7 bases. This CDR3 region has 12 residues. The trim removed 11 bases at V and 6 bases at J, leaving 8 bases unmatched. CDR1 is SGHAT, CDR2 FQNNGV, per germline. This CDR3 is CAHSGSADTQYF. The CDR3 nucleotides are TGTGCCCATAGCGGGTCGGCGGATACGCAGTATTTT.

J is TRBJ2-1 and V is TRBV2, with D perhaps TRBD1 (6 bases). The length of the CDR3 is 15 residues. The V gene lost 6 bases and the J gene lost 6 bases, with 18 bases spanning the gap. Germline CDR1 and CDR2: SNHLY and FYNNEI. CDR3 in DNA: TGTGCCAGCAGCATCAAGTGGGACATAGTCAATGAGCAGTTCTTC. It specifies CASSIKWDIVNEQFF.

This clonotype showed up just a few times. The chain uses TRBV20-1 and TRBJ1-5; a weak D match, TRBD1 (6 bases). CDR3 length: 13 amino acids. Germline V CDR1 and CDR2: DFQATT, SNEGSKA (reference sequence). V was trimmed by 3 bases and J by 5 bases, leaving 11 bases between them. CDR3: CSARGARDQPQHF. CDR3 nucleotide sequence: TGCAGTGCTAGGGGGGCGCGGGATCAGCCCCAGCATTTT.

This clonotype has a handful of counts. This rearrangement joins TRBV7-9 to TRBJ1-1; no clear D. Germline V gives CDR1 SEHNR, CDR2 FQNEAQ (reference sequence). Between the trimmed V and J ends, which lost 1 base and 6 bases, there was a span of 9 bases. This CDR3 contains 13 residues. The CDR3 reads CASSLVQASEAFF. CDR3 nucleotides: TGTGCCAGCAGCTTAGTCCAGGCATCTGAAGCTTTCTTT.

The CDR3 protein is CASSTPPNYGYTF. The CDR3 DNA reads as TGTGCCAGCAGTACCCCACCTAACTATGGCTACACCTTC. V usage is TRBV6-1 and J usage is TRBJ1-2, with D unresolved. V was pared by 5 bases and J by 0 bases, with 7 bases between. The CDR3 totals 13 residues. The germline V gene has CDR1 MNHNS and CDR2 SASEGT.

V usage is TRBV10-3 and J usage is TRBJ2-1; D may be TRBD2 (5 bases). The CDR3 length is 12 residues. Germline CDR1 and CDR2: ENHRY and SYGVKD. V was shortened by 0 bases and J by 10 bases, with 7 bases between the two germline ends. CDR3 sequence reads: CAISESASEQFF. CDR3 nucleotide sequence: TGTGCCATCAGTGAGTCGGCTAGCGAGCAGTTCTTC.

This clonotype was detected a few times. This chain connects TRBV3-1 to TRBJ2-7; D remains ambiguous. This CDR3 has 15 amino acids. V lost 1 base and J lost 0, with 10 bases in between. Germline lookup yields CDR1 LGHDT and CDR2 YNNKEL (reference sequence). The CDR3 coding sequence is TGTGCCAGCAGCCAAGCTCTCTTTAGCTCCTACGAGCAGTACTTC. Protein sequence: CASSQALFSSYEQYF.

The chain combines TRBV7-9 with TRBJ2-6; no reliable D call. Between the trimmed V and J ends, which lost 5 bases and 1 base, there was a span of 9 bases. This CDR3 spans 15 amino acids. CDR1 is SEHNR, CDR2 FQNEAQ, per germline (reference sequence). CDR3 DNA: TGTGCCAGCAGCCGTGACGGGTCTGGGGCCAACGTCCTGACTTTC. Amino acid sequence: CASSRDGSGANVLTF.

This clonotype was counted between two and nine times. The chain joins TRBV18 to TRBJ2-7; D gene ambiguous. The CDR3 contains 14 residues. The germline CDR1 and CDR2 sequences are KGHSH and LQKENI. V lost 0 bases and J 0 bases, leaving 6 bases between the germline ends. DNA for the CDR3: TGTGCCAGCTCACCACCAGTGGGCTCCTACGAGCAGTACTTC. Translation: CASSPPVGSYEQYF.

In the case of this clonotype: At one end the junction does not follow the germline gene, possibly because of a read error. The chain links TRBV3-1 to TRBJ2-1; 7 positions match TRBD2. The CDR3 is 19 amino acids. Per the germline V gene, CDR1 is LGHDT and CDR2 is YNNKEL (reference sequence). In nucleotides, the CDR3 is TGTGCCTGCAGCGATCTAAGCGGGGTAGCGGGTAGCTCCTACAATGAGCAGTTCTTC. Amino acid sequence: CACSDLSGVAGSSYNEQFF.

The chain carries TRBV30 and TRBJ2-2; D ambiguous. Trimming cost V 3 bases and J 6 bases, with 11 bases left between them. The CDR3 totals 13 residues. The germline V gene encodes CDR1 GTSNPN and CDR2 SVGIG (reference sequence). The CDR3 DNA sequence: TGTGCCTGGAGAGGATTTCCGGCCGGGGAGCTGTTTTTT. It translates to CAWRGFPAGELFF.

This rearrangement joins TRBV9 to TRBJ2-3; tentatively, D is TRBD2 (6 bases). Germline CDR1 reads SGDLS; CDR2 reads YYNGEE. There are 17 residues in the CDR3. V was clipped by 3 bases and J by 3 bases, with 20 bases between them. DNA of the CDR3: TGTGCCAGCAGCGCGAACGGCCTAGCGATTGGGACAGATACGCAGTATTTT. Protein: CASSANGLAIGTDTQYF.

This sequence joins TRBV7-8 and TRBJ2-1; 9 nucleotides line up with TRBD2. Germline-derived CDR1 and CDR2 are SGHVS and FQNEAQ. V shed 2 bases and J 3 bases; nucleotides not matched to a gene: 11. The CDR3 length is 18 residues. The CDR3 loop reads CASSLRSVAGENYNEQFF. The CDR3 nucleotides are TGTGCCAGCAGCTTACGGTCCGTAGCGGGGGAGAACTACAATGAGCAGTTCTTC.

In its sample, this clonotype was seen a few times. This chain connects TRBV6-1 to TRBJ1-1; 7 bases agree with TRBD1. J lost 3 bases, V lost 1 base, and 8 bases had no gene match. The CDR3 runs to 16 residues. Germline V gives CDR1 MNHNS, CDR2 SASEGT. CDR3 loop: CASSEGLTGDDTEAFF. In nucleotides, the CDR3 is TGTGCCAGCAGTGAAGGGCTTACAGGGGACGACACTGAAGCTTTCTTT.

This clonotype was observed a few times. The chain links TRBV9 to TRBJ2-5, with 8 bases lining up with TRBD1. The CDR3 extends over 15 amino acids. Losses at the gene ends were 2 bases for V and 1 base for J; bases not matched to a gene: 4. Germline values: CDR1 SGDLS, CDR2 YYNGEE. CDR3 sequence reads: CASSVDRAPQETQYF. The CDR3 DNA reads TGTGCCAGCAGCGTGGACAGGGCACCCCAAGAGACCCAGTACTTC. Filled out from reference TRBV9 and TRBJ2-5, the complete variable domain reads DSGVTQTPKHLITATGQRVTLRCSPRSGDLSVYWYQQSLDQGLQFLIQYYNGEERAKGNILERFSAQQFPDLHSELNLSSLELGDSALYFCASSVDRAPQETQYFGPGTRLLVL.

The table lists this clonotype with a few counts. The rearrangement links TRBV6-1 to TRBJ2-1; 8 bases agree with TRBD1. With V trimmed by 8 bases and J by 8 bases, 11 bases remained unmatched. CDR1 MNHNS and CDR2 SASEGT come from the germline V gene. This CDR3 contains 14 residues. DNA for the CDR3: TGTGCCAGCTCGATGGACAGGGTTAGAGATGAGCAGTTCTTC. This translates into CASSMDRVRDEQFF.

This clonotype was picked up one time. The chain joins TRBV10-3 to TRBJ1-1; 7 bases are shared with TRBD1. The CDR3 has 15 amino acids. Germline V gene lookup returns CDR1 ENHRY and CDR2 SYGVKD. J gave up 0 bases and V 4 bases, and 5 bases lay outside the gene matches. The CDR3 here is CAISGTGPMNTEAFF. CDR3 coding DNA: TGTGCCATCAGTGGGACAGGACCTATGAACACTGAAGCTTTCTTT.

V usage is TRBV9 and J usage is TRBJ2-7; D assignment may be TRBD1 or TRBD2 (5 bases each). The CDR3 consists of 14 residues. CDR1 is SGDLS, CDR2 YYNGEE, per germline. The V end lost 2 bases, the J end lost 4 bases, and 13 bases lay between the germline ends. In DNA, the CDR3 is TGTGCCAGCAGCGTCTTGGCAGAGGGGTACGAGCAGTACTTC. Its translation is CASSVLAEGYEQYF.

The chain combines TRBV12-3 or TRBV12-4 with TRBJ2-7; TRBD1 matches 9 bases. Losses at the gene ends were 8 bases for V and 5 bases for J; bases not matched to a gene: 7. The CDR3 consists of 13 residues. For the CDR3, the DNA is TGTGCCAGCGGAGACAGGGGGACCCACGAGCAGTACTTC. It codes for CASGDRGTHEQYF.

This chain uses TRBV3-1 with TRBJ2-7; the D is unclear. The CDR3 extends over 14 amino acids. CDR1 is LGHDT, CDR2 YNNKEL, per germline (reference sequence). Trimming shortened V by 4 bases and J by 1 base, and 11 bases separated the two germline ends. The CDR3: CASSPAPSSYEQYF. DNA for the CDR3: TGTGCCAGCAGCCCAGCTCCCAGTTCCTACGAGCAGTACTTC.

The chain's CDR3 is CASSVFQGNGYTF. CDR3 nucleotides: TGTGCCAGCAGCGTTTTTCAGGGGAATGGCTACACCTTC. The chain links TRBV9 to TRBJ1-2, with D maybe TRBD1 (6 bases). The CDR3 totals 13 residues. The V gene's germline CDR1 is SGDLS and CDR2 YYNGEE. V lost 2 bases and J lost 6, with 11 bases in between.

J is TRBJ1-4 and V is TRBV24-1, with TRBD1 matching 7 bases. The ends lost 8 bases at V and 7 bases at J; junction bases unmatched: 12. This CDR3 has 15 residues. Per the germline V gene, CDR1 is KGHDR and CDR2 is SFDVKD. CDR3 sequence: CATTNSGTVVEKLFF. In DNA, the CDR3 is TGTGCCACCACCAACTCCGGGACAGTCGTTGAAAAACTGTTTTTT.

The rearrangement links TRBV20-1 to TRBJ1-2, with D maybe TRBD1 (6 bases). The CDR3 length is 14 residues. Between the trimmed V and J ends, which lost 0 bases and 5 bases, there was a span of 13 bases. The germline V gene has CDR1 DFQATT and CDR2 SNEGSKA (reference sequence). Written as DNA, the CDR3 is TGCAGTGCTAGAGATTTACGGCAGGGGTATGGCTACACCTTC. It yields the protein CSARDLRQGYGYTF.

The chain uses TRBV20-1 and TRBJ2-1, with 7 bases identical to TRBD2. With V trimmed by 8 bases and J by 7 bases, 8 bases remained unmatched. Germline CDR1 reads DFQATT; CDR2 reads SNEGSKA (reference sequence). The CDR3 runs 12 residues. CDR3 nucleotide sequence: TGCAGTTCCAGCGGGGTTGGGAATGAGCAGTTCTTC. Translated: CSSSGVGNEQFF.

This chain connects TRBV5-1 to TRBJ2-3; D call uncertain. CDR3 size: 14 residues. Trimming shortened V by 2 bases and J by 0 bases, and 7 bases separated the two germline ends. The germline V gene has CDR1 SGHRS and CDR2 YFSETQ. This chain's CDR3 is CASSFDSSTDTQYF. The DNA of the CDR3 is TGCGCCAGCAGCTTCGACTCCAGCACAGATACGCAGTATTTT.

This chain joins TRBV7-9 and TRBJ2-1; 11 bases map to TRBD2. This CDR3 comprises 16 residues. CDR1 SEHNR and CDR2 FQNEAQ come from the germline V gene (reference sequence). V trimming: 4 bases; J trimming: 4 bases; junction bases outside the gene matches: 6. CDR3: CASSSLSGGVYNEQFF. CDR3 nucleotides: TGTGCCAGCAGCTCCCTTAGCGGGGGGGTATACAATGAGCAGTTCTTC. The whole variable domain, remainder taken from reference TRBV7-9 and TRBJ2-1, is DTGVSQNPRHKITKRGQNVTFRCDPISEHNRLYWYRQTLGQGPEFLTYFQNEAQLEKSRLLSDRFSAERPKGSFSTLEIQRTEQGDSAMYLCASSSLSGGVYNEQFFGPGTRLTVL.

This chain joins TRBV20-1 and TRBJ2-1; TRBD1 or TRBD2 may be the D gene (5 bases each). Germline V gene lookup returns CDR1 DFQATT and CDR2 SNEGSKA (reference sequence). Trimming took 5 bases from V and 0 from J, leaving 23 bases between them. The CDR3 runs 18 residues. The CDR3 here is CSADPGRTRGYSYNEQFF. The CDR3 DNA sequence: TGCAGTGCTGATCCGGGACGTACTAGGGGTTACTCCTACAATGAGCAGTTCTTC.

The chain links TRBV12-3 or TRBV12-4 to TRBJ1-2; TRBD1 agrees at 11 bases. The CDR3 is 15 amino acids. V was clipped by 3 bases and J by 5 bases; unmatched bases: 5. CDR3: CASSFSGTGGYGYTF. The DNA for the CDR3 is TGTGCCAGCAGTTTCTCCGGGACAGGGGGTTATGGCTACACCTTC.

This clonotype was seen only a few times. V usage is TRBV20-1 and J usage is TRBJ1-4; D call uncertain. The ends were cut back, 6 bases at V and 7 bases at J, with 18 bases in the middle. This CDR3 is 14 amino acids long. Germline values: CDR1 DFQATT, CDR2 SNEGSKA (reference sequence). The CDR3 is CSAYDVPRGEKLFF. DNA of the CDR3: TGCAGTGCATACGACGTCCCGAGAGGTGAAAAACTGTTTTTT.

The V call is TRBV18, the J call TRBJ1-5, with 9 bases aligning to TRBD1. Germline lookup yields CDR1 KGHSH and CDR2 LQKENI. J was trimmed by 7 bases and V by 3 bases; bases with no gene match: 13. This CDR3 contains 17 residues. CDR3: CASSPTLGQGEAQPQHF. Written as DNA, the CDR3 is TGTGCCAGCTCACCCACTCTGGGACAGGGTGAGGCCCAGCCCCAGCATTTT.